This T cell receptor beta chain was captured by sequencing in a study of blood T cells in healthy people across ages. General study findings and limits: Diversity was higher, and naive CD4+ cells more numerous, in long-lived donors than in aged donors.

About this clonotype: Its specificity is unknown.

A sample-barcoded 5' primer and a J-beta primer mix were used in a second PCR of about 6 to 11 cycles. A minimum of 2.5 million CDR3-containing paired-end reads was obtained for each sample. Using its own MiXCR run on the 5' RACE reads, TCRdb lists one record per CDR3 protein. The sample carries some 900,000 distinct CDR3 sequences, approximately 49% recorded once. Every sample yielded at least 6.5 million isolated PBMCs. This CDR3 region has 15 residues. The junction had 7 bases not matched to a gene; V was cut back by 6 bases and J by 0 bases. Germline-derived CDR1 and CDR2 are MDHEN and SYDVKM. The clonotype comes from a man aged 30 to 39 in good health. J is TRBJ2-7 and V is TRBV28, with 8 positions matching TRBD2. Sequencing was carried out using blood. The CDR3 is CASRASGGPSYEQYF. CDR3 in DNA: TGTGCCAGCAGGGCGAGCGGGGGCCCCTCCTACGAGCAGTACTTC. Full variable domain (outside the CDR3, taken from reference TRBV28 and TRBJ2-7): DVKVTQSSRYLVKRTGEKVFLECVQDMDHENMFWYRQDPGLGLRLIYFSYDVKMKEKGDIPEGYSVSREKKERFSLILESASTNQTSMYLCASRASGGPSYEQYFGPGTRLTVT.